This TCR beta chain was profiled in a study of OX40 agonist ivuxolimab in advanced cancers. For the wider study: Ivuxolimab, which targeted the costimulatory receptor OX40 (CD134), was an agonistic, fully human IgG2 monoclonal antibody. Intravenous ivuxolimab was administered to patients every 2 weeks at six dose levels: 0.01, 0.1, 0.3, 1.5, 3 and 10 mg/kg. Of the 52 patients in dose escalation, 19 had hepatocellular carcinoma, roughly 15 had melanoma, 9 had renal cell carcinoma and 9 had head and neck cancer. A male proportion of roughly 80% and a mean age of approximately 60 years, ranging from about 23 to 90, were recorded for the dose-escalation cohort. Patients were allowed to have had prior anti-PD-1, anti-PD-L1 or anti-CTLA-4 therapy, and 40% of the dose-escalation patients had been treated with checkpoint inhibitors. Partial responses occurred in three dose-escalation patients, of whom one had hepatocellular carcinoma and two had cutaneous melanoma. Peripheral TCRbeta sequencing aimed to test whether ivuxolimab altered TCR sequence diversity and caused clonal T-cell expansion. The paper covers the monotherapy dose-escalation part of the phase I ivuxolimab trial, which included N ≈ 50 patients.

To sequence the TCRbeta CDR3 region, genomic DNA was isolated from the sorted cells. TCRbeta CDR3 regions were sequenced using the immunoSEQ Assay. TCRdb mirrors the immuneACCESS table, restricted to in-frame sequences. Some clones are absent from its copies; in checked studies, under half trace to an unresolved V gene, and the reason for the others is unknown. This sample holds approximately 70,000 clones; 86% were observed only once. The ten top clones hold approximately 3% of the sample. General conclusions and limits of the study: The antigen specificity of the peripheral T cells that underwent clonal expansion was not determined. After ivuxolimab, CD8+ T cells had more expanded clones than CD4+ T cells on average. In the 0.1-3.0 mg/kg groups, partial responders were among the patients with the lowest normalized peripheral clonal expansion, particularly in CD8+ T cells. At doses of 0.1 to 3.0 mg/kg, clonal expansion of both CD4+ and CD8+ T cells in blood was seen between baseline and week 6. Low levels of normalized T-cell clonal expansion were also seen in some patients who did not respond.

Patients with a history of autoimmune disease or receiving systemic immunosuppression were excluded from the trial. Peripheral blood for TCR sequencing was collected from all dose cohorts at baseline, on cycle 4 day 1, and on cycle 7 day 1. The samples were taken from a phase I, first-in-human, multicenter, open-label dose-escalation trial of ivuxolimab. The trial enrolled adults with locally advanced or metastatic head and neck squamous cell, hepatocellular, melanoma or renal cell carcinoma. Before TCR sequencing, CD4+ T cells and CD8+ T cells from peripheral blood were sorted into separate populations. Note on this clone: The target of this receptor is not known. Base qualities are not recorded, but no much larger clone differs from it by a single base. Other DNA sequences in this specimen translate into the identical CDR3.

Including the terminal cysteine and phenylalanine, the CDR3 comprises 12 residues. The read is trimmed to its CDR3 DNA, 36 bases read in frame from base 1. Trimming costs V 1 base and J 8 bases, and their ends lie 8 bases apart. For CDR1 and CDR2, the germline V gene (reference sequence) lists SEHNR and FQNEAQ. Recombination joined TRBV7-9 with TRBJ1-1; the D gene is not confidently resolved. The sample here was CD4+ or CD8+ T cells sorted from blood, taken in a trial of the OX40 agonist ivuxolimab. The TCR originated in an adult with an advanced solid tumor such as melanoma, head and neck, liver or kidney cancer. The bases are TGTGCCAGCAGCTTAGGAGCTGGGGAAGCTTTCTTT. This gives the protein CASSLGAGEAFF. Supplemented by the reference TRBV7-9 and TRBJ1-1 proteins around the CDR3, the complete variable domain is DTGVSQNPRHKITKRGQNVTFRCDPISEHNRLYWYRQTLGQGPEFLTYFQNEAQLEKSRLLSDRFSAERPKGSFSTLEIQRTEQGDSAMYLCASSLGAGEAFFGQGTRLTVV.